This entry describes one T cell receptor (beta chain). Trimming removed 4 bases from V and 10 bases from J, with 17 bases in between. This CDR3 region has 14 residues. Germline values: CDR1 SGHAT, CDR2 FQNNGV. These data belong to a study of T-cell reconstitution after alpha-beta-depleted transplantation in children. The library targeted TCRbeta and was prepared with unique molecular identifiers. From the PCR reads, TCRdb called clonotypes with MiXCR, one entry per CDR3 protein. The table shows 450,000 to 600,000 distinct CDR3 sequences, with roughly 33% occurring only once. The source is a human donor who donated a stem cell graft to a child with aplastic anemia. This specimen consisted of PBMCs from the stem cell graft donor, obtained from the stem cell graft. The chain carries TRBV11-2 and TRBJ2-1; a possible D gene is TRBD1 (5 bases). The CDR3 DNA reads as TGTGCCAGCAGCTCGGACATTATTGAAGGGGAGCAGTTCTTC. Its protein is CASSSDIIEGEQFF.